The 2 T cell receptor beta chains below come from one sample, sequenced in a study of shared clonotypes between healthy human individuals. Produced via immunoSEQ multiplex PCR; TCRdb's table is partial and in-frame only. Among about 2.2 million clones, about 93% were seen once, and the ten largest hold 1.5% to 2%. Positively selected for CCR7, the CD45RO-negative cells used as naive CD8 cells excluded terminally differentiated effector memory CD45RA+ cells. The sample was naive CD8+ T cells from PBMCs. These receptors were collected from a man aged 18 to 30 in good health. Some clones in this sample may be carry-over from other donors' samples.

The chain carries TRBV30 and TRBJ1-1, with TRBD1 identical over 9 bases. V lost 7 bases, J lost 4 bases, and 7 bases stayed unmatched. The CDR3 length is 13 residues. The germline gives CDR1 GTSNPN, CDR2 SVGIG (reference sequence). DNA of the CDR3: TGTGCCTCAAGGGACAGGGAGGGCACTGAAGCTTTCTTT. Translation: CASRDREGTEAFF.

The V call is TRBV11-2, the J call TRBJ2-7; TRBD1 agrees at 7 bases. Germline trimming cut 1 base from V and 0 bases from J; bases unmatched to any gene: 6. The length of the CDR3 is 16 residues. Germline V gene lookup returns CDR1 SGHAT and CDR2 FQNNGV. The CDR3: CASSLGEGQSSYEQYF. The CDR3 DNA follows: TGTGCCAGCAGCTTAGGTGAGGGACAGAGCTCCTACGAGCAGTACTTC. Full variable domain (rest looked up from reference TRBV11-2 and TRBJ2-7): EAGVAQSPRYKIIEKRQSVAFWCNPISGHATLYWYQQILGQGPKLLIQFQNNGVVDDSQLPKDRFSAERLKGVDSTLKIQPAKLEDSAVYLCASSLGEGQSSYEQYFGPGTRLTVT.